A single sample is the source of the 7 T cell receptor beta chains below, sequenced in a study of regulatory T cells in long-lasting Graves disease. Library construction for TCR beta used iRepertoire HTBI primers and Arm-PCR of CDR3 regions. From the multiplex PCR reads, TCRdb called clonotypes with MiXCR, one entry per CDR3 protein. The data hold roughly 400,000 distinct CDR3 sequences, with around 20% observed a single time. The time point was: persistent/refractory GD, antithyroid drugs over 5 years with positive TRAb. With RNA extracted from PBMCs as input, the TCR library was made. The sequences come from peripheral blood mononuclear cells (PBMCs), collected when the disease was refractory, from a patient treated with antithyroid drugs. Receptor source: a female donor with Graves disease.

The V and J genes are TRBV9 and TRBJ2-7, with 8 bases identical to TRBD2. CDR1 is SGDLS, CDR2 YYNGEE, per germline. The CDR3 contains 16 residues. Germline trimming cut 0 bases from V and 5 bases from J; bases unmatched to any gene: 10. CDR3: CASSVALEAGDNEQYF. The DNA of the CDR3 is TGTGCCAGCAGCGTAGCCCTAGAAGCGGGAGATAACGAGCAGTACTTC. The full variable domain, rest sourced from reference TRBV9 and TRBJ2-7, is DSGVTQTPKHLITATGQRVTLRCSPRSGDLSVYWYQQSLDQGLQFLIQYYNGEERAKGNILERFSAQQFPDLHSELNLSSLELGDSALYFCASSVALEAGDNEQYFGPGTRLTVT.

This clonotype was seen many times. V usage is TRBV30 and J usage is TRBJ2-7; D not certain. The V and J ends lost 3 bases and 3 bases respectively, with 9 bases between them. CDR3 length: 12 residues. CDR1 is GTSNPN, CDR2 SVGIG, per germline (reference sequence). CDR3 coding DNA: TGTGCCTGGAGCCCCTTTAGCTACGAGCAGTACTTC. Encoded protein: CAWSPFSYEQYF.

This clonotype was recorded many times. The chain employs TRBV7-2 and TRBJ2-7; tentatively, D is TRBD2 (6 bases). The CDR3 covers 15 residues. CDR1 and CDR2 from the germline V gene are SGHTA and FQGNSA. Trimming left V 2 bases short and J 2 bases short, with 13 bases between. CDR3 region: CASSLRIAETYEQYF. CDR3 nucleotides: TGTGCCAGCAGCTTAAGGATAGCGGAAACCTACGAGCAGTACTTC.

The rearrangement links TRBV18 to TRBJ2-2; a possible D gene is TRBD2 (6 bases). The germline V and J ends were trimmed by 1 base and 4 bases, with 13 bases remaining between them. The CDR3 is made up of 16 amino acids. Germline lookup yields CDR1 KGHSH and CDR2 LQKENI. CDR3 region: CASSPREVGATGELFF. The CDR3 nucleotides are TGTGCCAGCTCACCACGGGAGGTGGGAGCCACCGGGGAGCTGTTTTTT.

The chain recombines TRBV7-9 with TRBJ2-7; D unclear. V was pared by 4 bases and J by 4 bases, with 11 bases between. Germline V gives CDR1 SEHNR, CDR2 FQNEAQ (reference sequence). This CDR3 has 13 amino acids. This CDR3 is CASSSPLFYEQYF. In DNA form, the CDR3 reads TGTGCCAGCAGCTCCCCCTTATTTTACGAGCAGTACTTC.

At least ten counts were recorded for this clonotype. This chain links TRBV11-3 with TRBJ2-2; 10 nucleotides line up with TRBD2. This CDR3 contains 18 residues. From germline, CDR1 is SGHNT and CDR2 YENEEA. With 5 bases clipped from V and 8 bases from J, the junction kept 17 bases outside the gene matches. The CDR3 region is CASSPRRTSSGSYGELFF. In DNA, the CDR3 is TGTGCCAGCAGCCCCCGACGAACGTCTAGCGGGAGTTATGGGGAGCTGTTTTTT.

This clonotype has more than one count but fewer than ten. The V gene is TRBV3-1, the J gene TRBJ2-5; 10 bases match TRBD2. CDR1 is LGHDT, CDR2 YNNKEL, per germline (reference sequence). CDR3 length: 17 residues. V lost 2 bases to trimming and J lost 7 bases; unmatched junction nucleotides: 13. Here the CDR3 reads CASSQLVPSSGSWTQYF. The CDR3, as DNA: TGTGCCAGCAGCCAACTAGTCCCTTCTAGCGGGAGCTGGACCCAGTACTTC.